This T cell receptor beta chain was recorded in a study of OX40 agonist ivuxolimab in advanced cancers. This table comes from immunoSEQ multiplex PCR, and its TCRdb copy is limited to in-frame clones, with some not included. The sample has roughly 50,000 clones; 80% are singletons. Note on this clone: The antigen is not known.

Study-level points and caveats: Among T cells, CD8+ cells averaged more expanded clones than CD4+ cells. Both CD4+ and CD8+ T cell populations in blood had undergone clonal expansion by week 6 at 0.1 to 3.0 mg/kg.

This CDR3 contains 15 residues. V dropped 6 bases and J dropped 7 bases, with 18 bases sitting between them. Germline CDR1 is MNHEY and CDR2 is SVGAGI. The chain links TRBV6-5 to TRBJ1-4; D is perhaps TRBD1 (6 bases). The sequence derives from an adult with an advanced solid tumor such as melanoma, head and neck, liver or kidney cancer. The sample in question was CD4+ or CD8+ T cells sorted from blood, obtained in a trial of the OX40 agonist ivuxolimab. The CDR3 sequence is CASSPEAGGGEKLFF. The CDR3 coding sequence is TGTGCCAGCAGCCCGGAAGCGGGGGGCGGTGAAAAACTGTTTTTT.